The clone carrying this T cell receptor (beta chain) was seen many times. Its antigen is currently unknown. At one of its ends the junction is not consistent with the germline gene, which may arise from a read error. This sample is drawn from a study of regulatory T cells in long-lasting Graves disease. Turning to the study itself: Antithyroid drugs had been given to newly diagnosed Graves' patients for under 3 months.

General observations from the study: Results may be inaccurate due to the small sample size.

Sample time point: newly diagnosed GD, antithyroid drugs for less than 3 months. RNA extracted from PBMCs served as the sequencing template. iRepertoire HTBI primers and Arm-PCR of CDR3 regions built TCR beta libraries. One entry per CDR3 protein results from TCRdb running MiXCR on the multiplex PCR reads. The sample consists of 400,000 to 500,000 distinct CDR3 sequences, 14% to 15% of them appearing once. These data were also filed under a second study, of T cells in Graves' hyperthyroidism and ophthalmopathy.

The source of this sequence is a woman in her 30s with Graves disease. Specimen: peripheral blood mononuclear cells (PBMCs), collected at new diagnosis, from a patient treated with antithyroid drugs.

CDR3 residues: CASSLSQEVNTEAFF. CDR3 sequence (DNA): TGTGCCAGCAGTCTATCACAAGAAGTGAACACTGAAGCTTTCTTT. V and J are TRBV27 and TRBJ1-1; D is uncertain. Germline CDR1 MNHEY, CDR2 SMNVEV (reference sequence). The CDR3 runs to 15 residues.